This T cell receptor beta chain was observed in a study of T cell responses to AZD1222 COVID-19 vaccine. Study background: Analyses pooled second doses at about 4 or about 12 weeks. Overall study findings and caveats: Possibly, clonal diversity was underestimated; donors were largely white British and included more females. Scientists sampled the repertoires only once the peak T cell response had passed.

This CDR3 region has 17 residues. The V and J ends lost 5 bases and 0 bases respectively, with 19 bases between them. The germline gives CDR1 SEHNR, CDR2 FQNEAQ (reference sequence). A word on this clone: Its specificity is not known.

TCRdb's copy holds only in-frame clones and misses some; the assay was immunoSEQ multiplex PCR. The sample records 160,000 or so clones, roughly 89% being singletons. The TCR originated in an adult in good health. This chain uses TRBV7-9 with TRBJ1-1; possibly TRBD1 for D (5 bases). Sequenced here: peripheral blood, sampled on day 0 of AZD1222 vaccination. CDR3 protein: CASSPSNVRAMNTEAFF. The DNA for the CDR3 is TGTGCCAGCAGCCCATCAAATGTCAGGGCAATGAACACTGAAGCTTTCTTT.